This paragraph reports one TCR beta chain. Method: immunoSEQ multiplex PCR; TCRdb's copy keeps in-frame clones and lacks some. The repertoire holds 87,000 or so clones, with about 91% as singletons. The sample belongs to a study of technical replicates of blood from a handful of donors. V lost 5 bases, J lost 3 bases, and 11 bases lay in between. This CDR3 has 12 amino acids. Germline CDR1 and CDR2: GTSNPN and SVGIG (reference sequence). The origin of this receptor is a human donor in good health. V is TRBV30 and J is TRBJ2-7; tentative D call: TRBD1 (6 bases). Sequences were obtained from T cells isolated from PBMCs. For the CDR3, the DNA is TGTGCCTGGCTACAGGGCAACTACGAGCAGTACTTC. The encoded protein is CAWLQGNYEQYF.